Listed below are T cell receptor beta chains from one sample, sequenced in a study of OX40 agonist ivuxolimab in advanced cancers. Clones were sequenced by immunoSEQ multiplex PCR, and TCRdb holds only the in-frame ones, with some missing. In the table there are approximately 61,000 clones, about 80% of which are singletons. The sequencing here drew on CD4+ or CD8+ T cells sorted from blood, taken in a trial of the OX40 agonist ivuxolimab. Receptors were obtained from an adult with an advanced solid tumor such as melanoma, head and neck, liver or kidney cancer. CDR3s include the opening cysteine and the closing phenylalanine or tryptophan. The D gene is left open where the match is weak. Part of the rows lack a size; the others show once, few, many or a class for expanded clones.

CDR3aa: CASSSRGGPQETQYF
CDR3nt: TGTGCCAGCAGCTCCCGCGGGGGGCCCCAAGAGACCCAGTACTTC
abundance: once
v_gene: TRBV7-2
d_gene: TRBD2
j_gene: TRBJ2-5

CDR3aa: CASSRGTGYYEQYF
CDR3nt: TGTGCCAGCAGCCGCGGGACAGGGTACTACGAGCAGTACTTC
abundance: -
v_gene: TRBV14
d_gene: TRBD1
j_gene: TRBJ2-7

CDR3aa: CAWSVISLNYGYTF
CDR3nt: TGTGCCTGGAGTGTAATTTCTCTAAACTATGGCTACACCTTC
abundance: few
v_gene: TRBV30
d_gene: -
j_gene: TRBJ1-2

CDR3aa: CAITWHRTGDGIQYF
CDR3nt: TGTGCCATCACCTGGCATAGGACGGGGGATGGCATTCAGTACTTC
abundance: -
v_gene: TRBV10-3
d_gene: -
j_gene: TRBJ2-4

CDR3aa: CASSQGLAGLDTQYF
CDR3nt: TGTGCCAGCAGCCAAGGACTAGCGGGGTTAGATACGCAGTATTTT
abundance: -
v_gene: TRBV2
d_gene: TRBD2
j_gene: TRBJ2-3

CDR3aa: CASSGTGRTPALTF
CDR3nt: TGTGCCAGCAGCGGTACAGGACGGACTCCCGCTCTGACCTTC
abundance: few
v_gene: TRBV9
d_gene: -
j_gene: TRBJ1-2

CDR3aa: CASSPREGGEQFF
CDR3nt: TGTGCCAGCTCACCGCGGGAGGGGGGTGAGCAGTTCTTC
abundance: -
v_gene: TRBV18
d_gene: TRBD2
j_gene: TRBJ2-1

CDR3aa: CARSVLAGINTGELFF
CDR3nt: TGTGCCCGGAGTGTACTAGCGGGGATAAACACCGGGGAGCTGTTTTTT
abundance: once
v_gene: TRBV30
d_gene: TRBD2
j_gene: TRBJ2-2

CDR3aa: CASSSTGMSSYNEQFF
CDR3nt: TGTGCCAGCAGTTCCACAGGAATGAGCTCCTACAATGAGCAGTTCTTC
abundance: -
v_gene: TRBV6-6
d_gene: -
j_gene: TRBJ2-1

CDR3aa: CASTGERNTGELFF
CDR3nt: TGTGCCAGCACGGGGGAAAGAAACACCGGGGAGCTGTTTTTT
abundance: -
v_gene: TRBV2
d_gene: -
j_gene: TRBJ2-2

CDR3aa: CASSYSGQISNQPQHF
CDR3nt: TGTGCCAGCAGTTACTCCGGACAGATTAGCAATCAGCCCCAGCATTTT
abundance: -
v_gene: TRBV6-6
d_gene: -
j_gene: TRBJ1-5

CDR3aa: CASSAGPRGANTEAFF
CDR3nt: TGCGCCAGCAGCGCGGGACCCAGGGGGGCGAACACTGAAGCTTTCTTT
abundance: -
v_gene: TRBV5-1
d_gene: TRBD1
j_gene: TRBJ1-1

CDR3aa: CASSYSHSNQPQHF
CDR3nt: TGTGCCAGCAGTTACTCGCACAGCAATCAGCCCCAGCATTTT
abundance: once
v_gene: TRBV6-5
d_gene: -
j_gene: TRBJ1-5

CDR3aa: CAIRADRSYEQYF
CDR3nt: TGTGCCATCAGGGCGGACAGAAGCTACGAGCAGTACTTC
abundance: -
v_gene: TRBV10-3
d_gene: -
j_gene: TRBJ2-7

CDR3aa: CASSDVNSPLHF
CDR3nt: TGTGCCAGCAGCGACGTTAATTCACCCCTCCACTTT
abundance: -
v_gene: TRBV9
d_gene: -
j_gene: TRBJ1-6

CDR3aa: CASSLEGTKDSPLHF
CDR3nt: TGCGCCAGCAGCTTGGAAGGAACGAAGGATTCACCCCTCCACTTT
abundance: -
v_gene: TRBV5-1
d_gene: -
j_gene: TRBJ1-6

CDR3aa: CASSALTSGWGKTQYF
CDR3nt: TGTGCCAGCAGCGCCCTTACTAGCGGCTGGGGAAAGACCCAGTACTTC
abundance: -
v_gene: TRBV5-6
d_gene: TRBD2
j_gene: TRBJ2-5

CDR3aa: CASSFGTGEGYTF
CDR3nt: TGTGCCAGCAGCTTTGGGACAGGGGAAGGCTACACCTTC
abundance: -
v_gene: TRBV7-9
d_gene: TRBD1
j_gene: TRBJ1-2

CDR3aa: CASSDGTGYGYTF
CDR3nt: TGCGCCAGCAGCGACGGGACAGGGTACGGCTACACCTTC
abundance: -
v_gene: TRBV5-1
d_gene: TRBD1
j_gene: TRBJ1-2

CDR3aa: CATAAGVGETQYF
CDR3nt: TGTGCCACCGCCGCGGGGGTGGGAGAGACCCAGTACTTC
abundance: -
v_gene: TRBV6-5
d_gene: TRBD2
j_gene: TRBJ2-5

CDR3aa: CASSLEGLPANYGYTF
CDR3nt: TGTGCCAGCAGCTTGGAGGGACTCCCAGCTAACTATGGCTACACCTTC
abundance: -
v_gene: TRBV5-6
d_gene: -
j_gene: TRBJ1-2

CDR3aa: CASSPDRANYGYTF
CDR3nt: TGCGCCAGCAGCCCAGACAGGGCTAACTATGGCTACACCTTC
abundance: few
v_gene: TRBV4-1
d_gene: TRBD1
j_gene: TRBJ1-2

CDR3aa: CASSVGGSRTGELFF
CDR3nt: TGTGCCAGCAGCGTAGGAGGCAGCCGCACCGGGGAGCTGTTTTTT
abundance: -
v_gene: TRBV9
d_gene: -
j_gene: TRBJ2-2

CDR3aa: CASWGSSGANVLTF
CDR3nt: TGTGCCAGCTGGGGTAGCTCTGGGGCCAACGTCCTGACTTTC
abundance: -
v_gene: TRBV5-4
d_gene: -
j_gene: TRBJ2-6

CDR3aa: CASGDFRSGNTIYF
CDR3nt: TGTGCCTCCGGGGATTTCCGCTCTGGAAACACCATATATTTT
abundance: few
v_gene: TRBV19
d_gene: -
j_gene: TRBJ1-3

CDR3aa: CASSLGQGEAFF
CDR3nt: TGTGCCAGCAGCTTGGGACAGGGGGAGGCTTTCTTT
abundance: -
v_gene: TRBV7-9
d_gene: TRBD1
j_gene: TRBJ1-1

CDR3aa: CASSPDNPLGGYTF
CDR3nt: TGTGCCAGCAGCCCGGACAACCCGTTGGGTGGCTACACCTTC
abundance: -
v_gene: TRBV7-9
d_gene: -
j_gene: TRBJ1-2

CDR3aa: CASRRGQPSGANVLTF
CDR3nt: TGTGCCAGCAGGAGAGGGCAACCCTCTGGGGCCAACGTCCTGACTTTC
abundance: -
v_gene: TRBV5-4
d_gene: -
j_gene: TRBJ2-6

CDR3aa: CASSTASRGWNTEAFF
CDR3nt: TGTGCCAGCAGTACCGCCTCCCGGGGCTGGAACACTGAAGCTTTCTTT
abundance: -
v_gene: TRBV6-6
d_gene: -
j_gene: TRBJ1-1

CDR3aa: CASSLKTGRGTEAFF
CDR3nt: TGTGCCAGCTCACTAAAGACAGGGCGAGGGACTGAAGCTTTCTTT
abundance: -
v_gene: TRBV18
d_gene: TRBD1
j_gene: TRBJ1-1

CDR3aa: CASSMGQFREQYF
CDR3nt: TGTGCCAGTAGTATGGGACAGTTTCGCGAGCAGTACTTC
abundance: -
v_gene: TRBV19
d_gene: TRBD1
j_gene: TRBJ2-7

CDR3aa: CASSQRQGVWDTQYF
CDR3nt: TGTGCCAGCAGCCAACGACAGGGGGTCTGGGATACGCAGTATTTT
abundance: -
v_gene: TRBV14
d_gene: TRBD1
j_gene: TRBJ2-3

CDR3aa: CASSENRAGPPIF
CDR3nt: TGTGCCAGCAGTGAAAATAGGGCAGGCCCCCCGATCTTC
abundance: -
v_gene: TRBV6-1
d_gene: -
j_gene: TRBJ2-1

CDR3aa: CAWSGWTGAGYTF
CDR3nt: TGTGCCTGGAGTGGATGGACAGGGGCGGGCTACACCTTC
abundance: few
v_gene: TRBV30
d_gene: TRBD1
j_gene: TRBJ1-2

CDR3aa: CSVEGSGANEKLFF
CDR3nt: TGCAGCGTTGAAGGCTCGGGGGCTAATGAAAAACTGTTTTTT
abundance: -
v_gene: TRBV29-1
d_gene: -
j_gene: TRBJ1-4

CDR3aa: CASSYPSTDTQYF
CDR3nt: TGTGCCAGCAGCTATCCTAGCACAGATACGCAGTATTTT
abundance: -
v_gene: TRBV7-9
d_gene: -
j_gene: TRBJ2-3

CDR3aa: CASSSDTGELFF
CDR3nt: TGCGCCAGCAGCTCTGACACCGGGGAGCTGTTTTTT
abundance: -
v_gene: TRBV5-1
d_gene: -
j_gene: TRBJ2-2

CDR3aa: CASSPQQEGGYTF
CDR3nt: TGTGCCAGCTCACCACAGCAGGAAGGTGGCTACACCTTC
abundance: -
v_gene: TRBV18
d_gene: -
j_gene: TRBJ1-2

CDR3aa: CASSRDLQTGQPQHF
CDR3nt: TGTGCCAGCAGTAGGGACTTACAGACGGGTCAGCCCCAGCATTTT
abundance: once
v_gene: TRBV6-5
d_gene: -
j_gene: TRBJ1-5

CDR3aa: CASSLRATDPRYEQYF
CDR3nt: TGTGCCAGCAGCCTTCGGGCCACGGATCCCCGCTACGAGCAGTACTTC
abundance: once
v_gene: TRBV7-8
d_gene: -
j_gene: TRBJ2-7

CDR3aa: CASSVAAGGSTDTQYF
CDR3nt: TGTGCCAGCAGCGTAGCGGCGGGGGGAAGCACAGATACGCAGTATTTT
abundance: many
v_gene: TRBV9
d_gene: TRBD2
j_gene: TRBJ2-3

CDR3aa: CASRKWTTNNEKLFF
CDR3nt: TGTGCCAGCAGAAAGTGGACAACGAACAATGAAAAACTGTTTTTT
abundance: -
v_gene: TRBV19
d_gene: -
j_gene: TRBJ1-4

CDR3aa: CASIGDLAGVNEQFF
CDR3nt: TGTGCCAGCATTGGGGACTTGGCGGGGGTCAATGAGCAGTTCTTC
abundance: -
v_gene: TRBV2
d_gene: TRBD2
j_gene: TRBJ2-1

CDR3aa: CASSSGGGNYGYTF
CDR3nt: TGTGCCAGCAGCTCGGGGGGAGGGAACTATGGCTACACCTTC
abundance: -
v_gene: TRBV7-2
d_gene: -
j_gene: TRBJ1-2

CDR3aa: CASSQGWGVTNYGYTF
CDR3nt: TGCGCCAGCAGCCAGGGTTGGGGGGTTACTAACTATGGCTACACCTTC
abundance: -
v_gene: TRBV4-1
d_gene: -
j_gene: TRBJ1-2

CDR3aa: CASSQSSGGDGYTF
CDR3nt: TGCGCCAGCAGTCAATCGTCAGGGGGTGACGGCTACACCTTC
abundance: few
v_gene: TRBV23-1
d_gene: TRBD1
j_gene: TRBJ1-2

CDR3aa: CAWSLRTGTKNIQYF
CDR3nt: TGTGCCTGGAGTCTGAGGACAGGGACCAAAAACATTCAGTACTTC
abundance: -
v_gene: TRBV30
d_gene: TRBD1
j_gene: TRBJ2-4

CDR3aa: CASREGTDYTF
CDR3nt: TGTGCCAGCAGAGAGGGGACAGACTACACCTTC
abundance: -
v_gene: TRBV2
d_gene: TRBD1
j_gene: TRBJ1-2

CDR3aa: CASSLEGTVGAIYF
CDR3nt: TGTGCCAGCAGCTTAGAAGGGACAGTTGGTGCCATATATTTT
abundance: -
v_gene: TRBV7-2
d_gene: TRBD1
j_gene: TRBJ1-3

CDR3aa: CASASGSTDTQYF
CDR3nt: TGTGCCAGTGCTAGCGGGAGCACAGATACGCAGTATTTT
abundance: -
v_gene: TRBV7-2
d_gene: TRBD2
j_gene: TRBJ2-3

CDR3aa: CASSQDATGWAAAGYTF
CDR3nt: TGTGCCAGCAGCCAAGACGCGACAGGGTGGGCCGCCGCTGGCTACACCTTC
abundance: -
v_gene: TRBV4-2
d_gene: TRBD1
j_gene: TRBJ1-2

CDR3aa: CASKWNWTEGNQPQHF
CDR3nt: TGTGCCAGCAAATGGAATTGGACAGAGGGCAATCAGCCCCAGCATTTT
abundance: -
v_gene: TRBV2
d_gene: -
j_gene: TRBJ1-5

CDR3aa: CASSLGGQINYGYTF
CDR3nt: TGTGCCAGCAGCTTGGGGGGACAGATTAACTATGGCTACACCTTC
abundance: -
v_gene: TRBV5-4
d_gene: TRBD1
j_gene: TRBJ1-2

CDR3aa: CASWLERNTEAFF
CDR3nt: TGTGCCAGTTGGTTGGAGAGGAACACTGAAGCTTTCTTT
abundance: medium-sized
v_gene: TRBV2
d_gene: -
j_gene: TRBJ1-1

CDR3aa: CASSFVAGTNTGELFF
CDR3nt: TGTGCCAGCAGCTTTGTAGCGGGAACGAACACCGGGGAGCTGTTTTTT
abundance: -
v_gene: TRBV7-2
d_gene: TRBD2
j_gene: TRBJ2-2